These 18 T cell receptor beta chains originate from one sample sequenced in a study of PD-1 blockade in classical Hodgkin lymphoma. Clones were read by immunoSEQ multiplex PCR, and TCRdb kept only the in-frame ones, dropping some. The sample yields under 100,000 clones, about nine tenths seen once. Each and every patient relapsed after autologous stem cell transplantation, and patients got differing brentuximab vedotin exposure. Sample: peripheral blood mononuclear cells (PBMCs), taken before the second cycle of nivolumab. These TCRs come from a human donor with classical Hodgkin lymphoma.

The V and J genes are TRBV4-1 and TRBJ1-1, with 11 bases identical to TRBD1. Germline loops: CDR1 MGHRA, CDR2 YSYEKL. After removal of 7 bases from V and 1 base from J, the junction contained 14 bases not matched to a gene. The CDR3 is made up of 18 amino acids. DNA of the CDR3: TGCGCCAGCACCCGGGACAGGGGGGTTGTCGACCCGAACACTGAAGCTTTCTTT. Its translation is CASTRDRGVVDPNTEAFF.

The count of this clone is one. This sequence joins TRBV28 and TRBJ2-7; TRBD1 aligns across 8 bases. Unmatched junction bases numbered 9, after V lost 7 bases and J lost 1 base. The length of the CDR3 is 15 residues. Germline V gene lookup returns CDR1 MDHEN and CDR2 SYDVKM. CDR3 in DNA: TGTGCCAGCAATCTGGCGGACAGGGATTCCTACGAGCAGTACTTC. This sequence encodes CASNLADRDSYEQYF.

This chain links TRBV27 with TRBJ2-3; 8 bases map to TRBD2. Germline V CDR1 and CDR2: MNHEY, SMNVEV (reference sequence). The CDR3 is 16 residues long. Trimming at V came to 7 bases and at J to 2 bases, leaving 11 bases not matched to a gene. CDR3 protein: CASTASSSGHTDTQYF. In DNA form, the CDR3 reads TGTGCCAGCACCGCGAGCTCTAGCGGGCACACAGATACGCAGTATTTT.

The genes are TRBV4-1 and TRBJ2-1, with 9 nucleotides matching TRBD2. The germline gives CDR1 MGHRA, CDR2 YSYEKL. CDR3 length: 19 residues. Trimming took 0 bases from V and 5 from J; bases not matched to a gene: 14. The DNA of the CDR3 is TGCGCCAGCAGCCAAGATCTCCGAGCGAGCGGGAGGATAAACAATGAGCAGTTCTTC. Translated, it gives CASSQDLRASGRINNEQFF.

The chain is built from TRBV6-1 and TRBJ1-3; no clear D gene. Trimming took off 2 bases at V and 4 bases at J, with 6 bases between the two ends. CDR3 size: 13 residues. Germline V gene data show CDR1 as MNHNS and CDR2 as SASEGT. CDR3 sequence: CASSEIAGNTIYF. CDR3 coding DNA: TGTGCCAGCAGTGAAATTGCGGGAAACACCATATATTTT.

The chain is built from TRBV5-8 and TRBJ2-3; no definite D call. Germline values: CDR1 SGHTS, CDR2 YDEGEE. There are 15 residues in the CDR3. The V end was cut by 1 base, the J end by 0 bases, with 9 bases between. In nucleotides, the CDR3 is TGTGCCAGCAGCTTGCCTGCCCTTAGCACAGATACGCAGTATTTT. Amino acid sequence: CASSLPALSTDTQYF.

This clone showed up just once. V gene TRBV27 combines with J gene TRBJ2-1, with unresolved D. The V gene's germline CDR1 is MNHEY and CDR2 SMNVEV (reference sequence). Trimming stripped 4 bases from V and 0 bases from J, with 7 bases between. This CDR3 is 14 amino acids long. CDR3 in DNA: TGTGCCAGCAGTTCAGAGAGCTCCTACAATGAGCAGTTCTTC. Amino acids: CASSSESSYNEQFF.

V usage is TRBV6-5 and J usage is TRBJ1-5; D gene uncertain. The CDR3 totals 13 residues. Germline V gene lookup returns CDR1 MNHEY and CDR2 SVGAGI. The CDR3: CATAQTLNQPQHF. The CDR3 nucleotides read TGTGCTACAGCCCAGACCCTCAATCAGCCCCAGCATTTT.

The V call is TRBV27, the J call TRBJ2-3, with 7 bases aligning to TRBD2. CDR3 length equals 16 residues. With 2 bases clipped from V and 3 bases from J, the junction kept 8 bases outside the gene matches. CDR1 and CDR2 from the germline V gene are MNHEY and SMNVEV (reference sequence). As DNA, the CDR3 is TGTGCCAGCAGTTTAGGCGTACTAGCGAGTACAGATACGCAGTATTTT. Its protein is CASSLGVLASTDTQYF.

This clone was recorded once. The chain joins TRBV7-2 to TRBJ2-5; weak D call: TRBD2 (5 bases). V shed 3 bases and J shed 2 bases, with 10 bases lying between them. The CDR3 has 14 amino acids. The germline gives CDR1 SGHTA, CDR2 FQGNSA. CDR3 amino acids: CASSFQPGQETQYF. Here the CDR3 DNA reads TGTGCCAGCAGCTTTCAGCCGGGGCAAGAGACCCAGTACTTC.

This chain connects TRBV6-6 to TRBJ2-1; D may be TRBD1 (5 bases). The V gene's germline CDR1 is MNHNY and CDR2 SVGAGI (reference sequence). The germline V and J ends were trimmed by 2 bases and 3 bases, with 11 bases remaining between them. The CDR3 consists of 15 residues. As DNA, the CDR3 is TGTGCCAGCAGTTACACACCTAGGGGCTACAATGAGCAGTTCTTC. Amino acids: CASSYTPRGYNEQFF.

The chain uses TRBV10-3 and TRBJ2-7; the match to TRBD2 covers 7 bases. Trimming at V came to 10 bases and at J to 3 bases, leaving 9 bases not matched to a gene. The length of the CDR3 is 13 residues. The germline CDR1 and CDR2 sequences are ENHRY and SYGVKD. DNA for the CDR3: TGTGCCACCGGCCAGCGGGAAGGCTACGAGCAGTACTTC. This translates into CATGQREGYEQYF.

This chain uses TRBV6-5 with TRBJ1-2, with D tentatively TRBD1 (5 bases). The germline V gene encodes CDR1 MNHEY and CDR2 SVGAGI. V lost 1 base to trimming and J lost 8 bases, with 11 bases between them. This CDR3 is 13 amino acids long. CDR3 protein: CASSYYTGHGYTF. DNA for the CDR3: TGTGCCAGCAGTTACTACACAGGTCACGGCTACACCTTC.

The rearrangement uses TRBV5-1 and TRBJ2-7; D is perhaps TRBD1 (6 bases). There are 15 residues in the CDR3. Germline V gene data show CDR1 as SGHRS and CDR2 as YFSETQ. V was pared by 4 bases and J by 2 bases, with 16 bases between. CDR3 sequence (DNA): TGCGCCAGCAGCCCGGGACAACTCAAGACCTACGAGCAGTACTTC. Translated: CASSPGQLKTYEQYF.

This sequence joins TRBV30 and TRBJ1-1, with D possibly being TRBD1 (5 bases). CDR3 size: 14 residues. The germline V and J ends were trimmed by 3 bases and 5 bases, with 16 bases remaining between them. CDR1 and CDR2 (germline): GTSNPN, SVGIG (reference sequence). The CDR3 nucleotides are TGTGCCTGGAGGGTGAGACAGCTAGAGACTGAAGCTTTCTTT. Encoded protein: CAWRVRQLETEAFF.

The rearrangement joins TRBV11-1 to TRBJ1-1; D gene ambiguous. CDR3 size: 16 residues. V lost 5 bases, J lost 1 base, and 17 bases lay in between. Germline assignment: CDR1 SGHAT and CDR2 FQDESV (reference sequence). The CDR3 nucleotides read TGTGCCAGCAGCCCCAAGGGCCGGTATGGGAACACTGAAGCTTTCTTT. This encodes CASSPKGRYGNTEAFF.

The chain couples TRBV7-2 to TRBJ1-5; D remains ambiguous. V gave up 3 bases and J gave up 0 bases, with 12 bases separating them. The CDR3 consists of 16 residues. The germline gives CDR1 SGHTA, CDR2 FQGNSA. The CDR3 loop is CASSFQVGLSNQPQHF. In DNA form, the CDR3 reads TGTGCCAGCAGCTTCCAAGTTGGTCTTAGCAATCAGCCCCAGCATTTT.

The rearrangement links TRBV30 to TRBJ1-4; the match to TRBD1 covers 7 bases. The CDR3 spans 15 residues. V lost 4 bases and J lost 0; bases outside the gene matches: 5. Germline lookup yields CDR1 GTSNPN and CDR2 SVGIG (reference sequence). The CDR3 reads CAWTTGFATNEKLFF. CDR3 sequence (DNA): TGTGCCTGGACGACAGGGTTTGCAACTAATGAAAAACTGTTTTTT. The full variable domain, with the rest looked up from reference TRBV30 and TRBJ1-4, is SQTIHQWPATLVQPVGSPLSLECTVEGTSNPNLYWYRQAAGRGLQLLFYSVGIGQISSEVPQNLSASRPQDRQFILSSKKLLLSDSGFYLCAWTTGFATNEKLFFGSGTQLSVL.